Listed below are T cell receptor beta chains from one sample, sequenced in a study of PD-1 blockade in classical Hodgkin lymphoma. Sequencing used immunoSEQ multiplex PCR; TCRdb keeps in-frame clones, though not all of them. The sample records fewer than 100,000 clones, roughly 91% being singletons. Sequenced here: peripheral blood mononuclear cells (PBMCs), sampled before the fourth cycle of nivolumab. These receptor sequences come from a human donor with classical Hodgkin lymphoma. Both conserved end residues are part of each CDR3. Each record gives: V gene, clone size, J gene, D gene, CDR3 DNA, CDR3 protein. The D gene is left open where the match is weak. Size values are once, few and many counts, or a class for expanded clones, and some rows have none.

TRBV7-2	-	TRBJ2-1	-	TGTGCCAGCACCTGGAATAGCGGTACATACAATGAGCAGTTCTTC	CASTWNSGTYNEQFF
TRBV18	-	TRBJ2-1	-	TGTGCCAGCTCACTTGTCGGCGGTTCCTACAATGAGCAGTTCTTC	CASSLVGGSYNEQFF
TRBV27	-	TRBJ2-1	-	TGTGCCAGCAGTCCCCTTGACAAGCATTACAATGAGCAGTTCTTC	CASSPLDKHYNEQFF
TRBV5-8	-	TRBJ2-7	-	TGTGCCAGCAGCTTGGTCGAGGGTTACGAGCAGTACTTC	CASSLVEGYEQYF
TRBV30	-	TRBJ2-3	-	TGTGCCCTGGGCAGAGGAACAGATACGCAGTATTTT	CALGRGTDTQYF
TRBV11-2	-	TRBJ2-7	-	TGTGCCAGCAGCTTAGTCGGGTACGAGCAGTACTTC	CASSLVGYEQYF
TRBV6-1	once	TRBJ2-7	-	TGTGCCAGCAGGCCCCCCGGGACACTCCACGAGCAGTACTTC	CASRPPGTLHEQYF
TRBV6-6	-	TRBJ2-1	-	TGTGCCAGCAGTTACTCCGCTCGGGGCAATGAGCAGTTCTTC	CASSYSARGNEQFF
TRBV27	-	TRBJ1-2	-	TGTGCCAGCAGTACAGGAAACTATGGCTACACCTTC	CASSTGNYGYTF
TRBV11-2	once	TRBJ2-2	TRBD2	TGTGCCAGCACCAAATGGACTAGCGCGAACACCGGGGAGCTGTTTTTT	CASTKWTSANTGELFF
TRBV11-2	-	TRBJ2-7	-	TGTGCCAGCAGTCCTATAACGGACGGGTTCTACGAGCAGTACTTC	CASSPITDGFYEQYF
TRBV7-8	-	TRBJ2-1	-	TGTGCCAGCAGCGAGAGGCTAGCGTCCCACAATGAGCAGTTCTTC	CASSERLASHNEQFF
TRBV19	-	TRBJ2-2	-	TGTGCCAGTGGTGGGACGGGATACACCGGGGAGCTGTTTTTT	CASGGTGYTGELFF
TRBV18	-	TRBJ1-2	-	TGTGCCAGCTCACGTGACGGACCTAACTATGGCTACACCTTC	CASSRDGPNYGYTF
TRBV30	once	TRBJ2-3	-	TGTGCCTGGAGTGTCGGGAAAGGGGGCACAGATACGCAGTATTTT	CAWSVGKGGTDTQYF
TRBV5-1	-	TRBJ2-6	-	TGCGCCAGCAGTATTGGAGACAGGCTCTCTGGGGCCAACGTCCTGACTTTC	CASSIGDRLSGANVLTF
TRBV4-1	-	TRBJ1-2	TRBD1	TGCGCCAGCAGCCAAGAGAGAGGGGGCGAACGACTTACTTATGGCTACACCTTC	CASSQERGGERLTYGYTF
TRBV13	-	TRBJ1-2	TRBD1	TGTGCCAGCAGCTTAGAGTCCGCGGACAGGGGCTTTGCTGGCTACACCTTC	CASSLESADRGFAGYTF
TRBV28	-	TRBJ2-3	-	TGTGCCAGCAGTCCTAATGCCTGGACAGCGCAAATCACAGATACGCAGTATTTT	CASSPNAWTAQITDTQYF
TRBV27	-	TRBJ2-2	-	TGTGCCAGCTCGACACAACCGAACACCGGGGAGCTGTTTTTT	CASSTQPNTGELFF
TRBV10-2	-	TRBJ2-3	-	TGCGCCAGCAGTGAGTCCCCTACTAGTAGCACAGATACGCAGTATTTT	CASSESPTSSTDTQYF
TRBV9	-	TRBJ1-4	TRBD1	TGTGCCAGCAGCCCCAGCAGTCACAGGGGAGAGGGAAAACTGTTTTTT	CASSPSSHRGEGKLFF
TRBV27	-	TRBJ2-3	-	TGTGCCAGCAGTTTGGGATTCACAGGGCAAGATACGCAGTATTTT	CASSLGFTGQDTQYF
TRBV9	-	TRBJ2-5	-	TGTGCCAGCACTATATTCGGGGGGCTTGAAGAGACCCAGTACTTC	CASTIFGGLEETQYF
TRBV7-6	-	TRBJ2-3	TRBD2	TGTGCCAGCAGCTTAGAGGATAGCGGGGGGGATACGCAGTATTTT	CASSLEDSGGDTQYF
TRBV5-1	-	TRBJ1-1	-	TGCGCCAGCAGCTTGGCAGTTCTTAACACTGAAGCTTTCTTT	CASSLAVLNTEAFF
TRBV28	-	TRBJ2-3	TRBD1	TGTGCCAGCAGAACCAGCCAGGGGGCTGTGAATACGCAGTATTTT	CASRTSQGAVNTQYF
TRBV6-1	-	TRBJ2-5	-	TGTGCCAGCAGTGAAGTGCGGGTCACGGGTGGGGAGACCCAGTACTTC	CASSEVRVTGGETQYF
TRBV6-1	once	TRBJ1-5	-	TGTGCCAGCGAGGCAGGGAATAGCAATCAGCCCCAGCATTTT	CASEAGNSNQPQHF
TRBV11-3	-	TRBJ1-3	-	TGTGCCAGCAGCCAGAGGTCTGGAAACACCATATATTTT	CASSQRSGNTIYF
TRBV19	-	TRBJ2-7	-	TGTGCCAGTAGTTCCTTAGTCCGGAGAGAGATGGACGAGCAGTACTTC	CASSSLVRREMDEQYF
TRBV11-3	-	TRBJ2-5	-	TGTGCCAGCAGCTTGACTAGTCAAGAGACCCAGTACTTC	CASSLTSQETQYF
TRBV19	-	TRBJ2-7	TRBD1	TGTGCCAGTACCCCGGGACAGGGGGTCGGTGAGCAGTACTTC	CASTPGQGVGEQYF